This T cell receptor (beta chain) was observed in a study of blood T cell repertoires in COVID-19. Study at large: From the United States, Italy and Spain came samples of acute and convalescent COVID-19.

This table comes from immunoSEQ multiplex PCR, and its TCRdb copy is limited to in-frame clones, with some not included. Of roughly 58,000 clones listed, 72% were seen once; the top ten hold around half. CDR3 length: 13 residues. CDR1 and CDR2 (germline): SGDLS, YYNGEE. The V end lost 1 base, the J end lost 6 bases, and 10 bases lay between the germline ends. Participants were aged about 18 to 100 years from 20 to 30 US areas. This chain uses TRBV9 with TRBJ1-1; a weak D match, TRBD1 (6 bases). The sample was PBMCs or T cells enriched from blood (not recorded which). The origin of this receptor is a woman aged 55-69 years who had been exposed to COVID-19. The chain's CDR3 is CASSVLGQSEAFF. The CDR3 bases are TGTGCCAGCAGCGTACTCGGACAGTCTGAAGCTTTCTTT. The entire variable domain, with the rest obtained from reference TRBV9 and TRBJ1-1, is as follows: DSGVTQTPKHLITATGQRVTLRCSPRSGDLSVYWYQQSLDQGLQFLIQYYNGEERAKGNILERFSAQQFPDLHSELNLSSLELGDSALYFCASSVLGQSEAFFGQGTRLTVV.